This T cell receptor (beta chain) was observed in a study of graft-versus-host responses after intestinal transplantation. Study background: Grafts that recipients had were multivisceral, liver-intestinal, or isolated intestinal transplants.

Germline trimming cut 0 bases from V and 7 bases from J; bases unmatched to any gene: 3. Germline loops: CDR1 SGHTA, CDR2 FQGTGA. There are 16 residues in the CDR3. In the case of this clone: Antigen unknown.

Measured with immunoSEQ multiplex PCR; TCRdb has only the in-frame clones, and not every one. Seen here are 85,000 to 130,000 clones, about 90% observed once, and the top ten hold approximately 0.97%. Study results and limitations: GvH clonotypes were identified within recipient marrow, with a subset emerging first in ileum or blood. Among circulating GvH clones, peak levels were associated with early post-transplant declines in HvG clones.

Sequencing was performed on unstimulated CD4+ T cells sorted from spleen or lymph node cells, taken before intestinal transplant. This receptor was identified in a human donor who received an intestinal transplant. This rearrangement joins TRBV7-3 to TRBJ2-1, with TRBD2 matching over 13 bases. The CDR3, as DNA: TGTGCCAGCAGCTTAACTGGGACTAGCGGGATTAATGAGCAGTTCTTC. It codes for CASSLTGTSGINEQFF.